This T cell receptor beta chain was sequenced in a study of cytomegalovirus exposure and HLA in healthy donors. Trimming took 1 base from V and 8 from J; bases not matched to a gene: 6. CDR3 length equals 17 residues. In germline, CDR1 is SGHTA, CDR2 FQGNSA. This PCR relied on a set of 60 Vbeta primers and 13 Jbeta primers. This table comes from immunoSEQ multiplex PCR, and its TCRdb copy is limited to in-frame clones, with some not included. This table holds about 160,000 clones, about 85% found once. Sequenced material: PBMCs. This receptor was taken from a man between 18 and 29 years old in good health and CMV-seropositive. The genes are TRBV7-2 and TRBJ2-1, with 15 bases aligning to TRBD2. CDR3 sequence (DNA): TGTGCCAGCAGCTTAGTAGGACTAGCGGGGGGGCGCGATGAGCAGTTCTTC. Its protein product is CASSLVGLAGGRDEQFF. The full variable domain, completed using reference TRBV7-2 and TRBJ2-1, is GAGVSQSPSNKVTEKGKDVELRCDPISGHTALYWYRQSLGQGLEFLIYFQGNSAPDKSGLPSDRFSAERTGGSVSTLTIQRTQQEDSAVYLCASSLVGLAGGRDEQFFGPGTRLTVL.